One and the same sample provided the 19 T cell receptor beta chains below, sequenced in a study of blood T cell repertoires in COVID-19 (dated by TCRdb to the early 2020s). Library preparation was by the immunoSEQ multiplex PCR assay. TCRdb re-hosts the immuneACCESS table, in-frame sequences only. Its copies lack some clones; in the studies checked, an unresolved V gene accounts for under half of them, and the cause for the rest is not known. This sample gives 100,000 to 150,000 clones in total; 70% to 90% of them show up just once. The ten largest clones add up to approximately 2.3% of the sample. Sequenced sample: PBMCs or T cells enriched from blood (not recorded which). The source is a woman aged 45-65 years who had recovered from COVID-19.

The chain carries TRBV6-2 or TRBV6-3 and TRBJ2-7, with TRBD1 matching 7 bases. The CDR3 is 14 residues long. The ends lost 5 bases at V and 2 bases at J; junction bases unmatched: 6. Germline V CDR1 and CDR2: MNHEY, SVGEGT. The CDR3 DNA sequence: TGTGCCAGCAGTACCCACGGGACAGCCTACGAGCAGTACTTC. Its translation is CASSTHGTAYEQYF.

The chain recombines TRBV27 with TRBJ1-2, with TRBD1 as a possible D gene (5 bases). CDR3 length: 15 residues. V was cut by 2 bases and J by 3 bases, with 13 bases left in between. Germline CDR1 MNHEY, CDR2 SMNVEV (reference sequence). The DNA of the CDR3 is TGTGCCAGCAGTTTAAGGGGCAGCTACCACTATGGCTACACCTTC. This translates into CASSLRGSYHYGYTF.

DNA of the CDR3: TGTGCCATCAGTGAGGACAATCCCTACTATGGCTACACCTTC. Encoded protein: CAISEDNPYYGYTF. J is TRBJ1-2 and V is TRBV10-3; D gene uncertain. With 2 bases removed from V and 3 bases from J, the gap between germline ends came to 10 bases. The CDR3 is 14 amino acids. Germline CDR1 is ENHRY and CDR2 is SYGVKD.

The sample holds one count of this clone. CDR3 sequence (DNA): TGCGCCAGCAGTTCCGGGAACAGGGGCCCAGATACGCAGTATTTT. It translates to CASSSGNRGPDTQYF. V usage is TRBV5-1 and J usage is TRBJ2-3; 7 positions match TRBD1. V shed 5 bases and J 4 bases; nucleotides not matched to a gene: 10. The CDR3 covers 15 residues. Germline CDR1 is SGHRS and CDR2 is YFSETQ.

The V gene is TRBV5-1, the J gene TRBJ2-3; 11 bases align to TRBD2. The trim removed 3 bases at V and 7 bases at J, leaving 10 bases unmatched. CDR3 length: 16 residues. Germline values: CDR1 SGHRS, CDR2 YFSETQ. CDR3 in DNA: TGCGCCAGCAGCTGGATTAGCGGGGGGGCGCGGAATACGCAGTATTTT. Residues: CASSWISGGARNTQYF.

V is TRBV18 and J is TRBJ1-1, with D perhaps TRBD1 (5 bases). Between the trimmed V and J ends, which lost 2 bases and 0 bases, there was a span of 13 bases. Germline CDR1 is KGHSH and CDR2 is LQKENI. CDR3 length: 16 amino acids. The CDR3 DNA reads TGTGCCAGCTCACCAAGACAGTACGCCATGAACACTGAAGCTTTCTTT. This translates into CASSPRQYAMNTEAFF.

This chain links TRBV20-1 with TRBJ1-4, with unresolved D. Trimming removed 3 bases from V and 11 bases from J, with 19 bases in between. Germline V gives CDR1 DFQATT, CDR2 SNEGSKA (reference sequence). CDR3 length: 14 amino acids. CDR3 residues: CSASLGWTEGKLFF. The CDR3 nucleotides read TGCAGTGCTAGTCTCGGTTGGACTGAAGGGAAACTGTTTTTT.

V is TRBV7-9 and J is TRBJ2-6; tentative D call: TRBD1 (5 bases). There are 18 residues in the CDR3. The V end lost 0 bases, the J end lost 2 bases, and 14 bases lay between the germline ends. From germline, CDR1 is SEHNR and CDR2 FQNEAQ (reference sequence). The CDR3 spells CASSLAIRWGAGANVLTF. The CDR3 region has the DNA TGTGCCAGCAGCTTAGCGATCCGTTGGGGCGCTGGGGCCAACGTCCTGACTTTC.

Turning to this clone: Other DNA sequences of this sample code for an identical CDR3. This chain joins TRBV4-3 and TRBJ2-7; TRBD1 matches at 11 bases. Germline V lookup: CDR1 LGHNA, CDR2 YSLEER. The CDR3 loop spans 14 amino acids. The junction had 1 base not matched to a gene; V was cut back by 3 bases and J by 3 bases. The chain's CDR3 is CASSQDRGLYEQYF. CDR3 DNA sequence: TGCGCCAGCAGCCAGGACAGGGGGCTCTACGAGCAGTACTTC.

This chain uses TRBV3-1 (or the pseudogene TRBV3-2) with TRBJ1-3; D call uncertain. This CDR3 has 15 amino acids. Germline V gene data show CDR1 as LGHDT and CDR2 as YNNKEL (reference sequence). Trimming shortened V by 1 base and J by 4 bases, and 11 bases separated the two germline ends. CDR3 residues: CASSQGRGLGNTIYF. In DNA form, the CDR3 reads TGTGCCAGCAGCCAAGGGCGAGGGTTGGGAAACACCATATATTTT.

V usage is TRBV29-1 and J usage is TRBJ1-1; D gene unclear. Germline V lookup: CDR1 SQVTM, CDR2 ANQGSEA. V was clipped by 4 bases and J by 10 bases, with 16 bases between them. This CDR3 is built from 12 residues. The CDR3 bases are TGCAGCGTTGTACCCTCGACACCTTTAGCTTTCTTT. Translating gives CSVVPSTPLAFF.

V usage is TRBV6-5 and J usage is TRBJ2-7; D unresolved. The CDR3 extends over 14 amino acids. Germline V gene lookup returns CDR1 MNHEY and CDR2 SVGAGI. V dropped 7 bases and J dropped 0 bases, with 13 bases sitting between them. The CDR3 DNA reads TGTGCCAGCAACGCCGCAGGCAGCTCCTACGAGCAGTACTTC. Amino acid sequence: CASNAAGSSYEQYF.

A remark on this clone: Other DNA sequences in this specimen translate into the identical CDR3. In DNA form, the CDR3 reads TGTGCCAGCAGCGTAGAAGCGACAGGACTCTACGAGCAGTACTTC. Translating it yields CASSVEATGLYEQYF. The chain couples TRBV9 to TRBJ2-7, with D perhaps TRBD1 (6 bases). This CDR3 spans 15 amino acids. Germline CDR1 SGDLS, CDR2 YYNGEE. Trimming pared 0 bases from V and 3 bases from J, leaving 13 bases between.

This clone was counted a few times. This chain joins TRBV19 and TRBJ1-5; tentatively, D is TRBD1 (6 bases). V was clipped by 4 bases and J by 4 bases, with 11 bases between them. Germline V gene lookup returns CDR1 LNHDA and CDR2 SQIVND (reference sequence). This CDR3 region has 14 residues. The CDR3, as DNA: TGTGCCAGTAGTACGGGACACCCAAATCAGCCCCAGCATTTT. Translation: CASSTGHPNQPQHF.

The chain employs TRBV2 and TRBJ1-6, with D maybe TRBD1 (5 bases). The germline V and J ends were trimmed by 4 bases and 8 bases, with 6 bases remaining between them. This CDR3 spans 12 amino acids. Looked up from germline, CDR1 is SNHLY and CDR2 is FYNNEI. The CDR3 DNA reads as TGTGCCAGCAGTGGGGGCGATTCACCCCTCCACTTT. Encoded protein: CASSGGDSPLHF.

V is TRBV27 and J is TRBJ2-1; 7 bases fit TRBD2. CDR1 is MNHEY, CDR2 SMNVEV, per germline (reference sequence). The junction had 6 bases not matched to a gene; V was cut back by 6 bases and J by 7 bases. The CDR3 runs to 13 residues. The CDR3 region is CASRSPSGNEQFF. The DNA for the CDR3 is TGTGCCAGCAGAAGCCCTAGCGGAAATGAGCAGTTCTTC.

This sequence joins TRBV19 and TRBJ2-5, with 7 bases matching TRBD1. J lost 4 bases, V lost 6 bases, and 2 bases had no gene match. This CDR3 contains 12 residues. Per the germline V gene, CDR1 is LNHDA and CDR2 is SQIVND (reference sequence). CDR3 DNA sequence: TGTGCCAGTAGGCGACAGGGAGAGACCCAGTACTTC. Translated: CASRRQGETQYF. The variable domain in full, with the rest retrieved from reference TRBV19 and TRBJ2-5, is DGGITQSPKYLFRKEGQNVTLSCEQNLNHDAMYWYRQDPGQGLRLIYYSQIVNDFQKGDIAEGYSVSREKKESFPLTVTSAQKNPTAFYLCASRRQGETQYFGPGTRLLVL.

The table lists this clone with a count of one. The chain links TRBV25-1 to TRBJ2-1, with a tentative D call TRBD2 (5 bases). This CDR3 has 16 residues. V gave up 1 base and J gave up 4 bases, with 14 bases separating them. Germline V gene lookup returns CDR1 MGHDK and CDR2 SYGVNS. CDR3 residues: CASSESGLNLYNEQFF. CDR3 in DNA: TGTGCCAGCAGTGAATCCGGACTGAACCTTTACAATGAGCAGTTCTTC.

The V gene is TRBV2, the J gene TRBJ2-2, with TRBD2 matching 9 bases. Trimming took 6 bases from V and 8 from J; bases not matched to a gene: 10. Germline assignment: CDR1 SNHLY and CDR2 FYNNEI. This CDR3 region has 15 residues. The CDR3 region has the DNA TGTGCCAGCAGGGAGAGCGGGGGGCCTGCGGGGGAGCTGTTTTTT. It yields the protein CASRESGGPAGELFF.